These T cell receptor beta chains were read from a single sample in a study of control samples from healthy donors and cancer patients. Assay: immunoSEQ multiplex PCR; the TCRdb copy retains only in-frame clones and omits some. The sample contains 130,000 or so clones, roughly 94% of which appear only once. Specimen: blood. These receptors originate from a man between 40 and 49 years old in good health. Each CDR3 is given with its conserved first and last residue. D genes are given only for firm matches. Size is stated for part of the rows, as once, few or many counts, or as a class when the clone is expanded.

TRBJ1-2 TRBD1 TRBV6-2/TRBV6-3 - TGTGCCAGCAGTTCCGGGACAGGAATCATAGGCTACACCTTC CASSSGTGIIGYTF
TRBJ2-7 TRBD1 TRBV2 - TGTGCCAGCAGTGAATCAGGGGGCGTCTTGACCGAGCAGTACTTC CASSESGGVLTEQYF
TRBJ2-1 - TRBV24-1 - TGTGCCACCAGTACTACACAGGGCTACAATGAGCAGTTCTTC CATSTTQGYNEQFF
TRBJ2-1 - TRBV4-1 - TGCGCCAGCAGCAAAGAGGGGGCGGGAGGAGCCTACAATGAGCAGTTCTTC CASSKEGAGGAYNEQFF
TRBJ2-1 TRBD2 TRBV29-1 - TGCAGCGTTGAACCAATGGGTAGCGGGGGGGCCCGGTTCTTC CSVEPMGSGGARFF
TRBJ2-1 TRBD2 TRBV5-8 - TGTGCCAACAACCGGCTAGCGGGGTTAAATGAGCAGTTCTTC CANNRLAGLNEQFF
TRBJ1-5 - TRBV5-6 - TGTGCCAGCAGCTTGGGGCGTTATCAGCCCCAGCATTTT CASSLGRYQPQHF
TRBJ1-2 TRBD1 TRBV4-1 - TGCGCCAGCAGCCAAGTGGGCAGGGGGTATGGCTACACCTTC CASSQVGRGYGYTF
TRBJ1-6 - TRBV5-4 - TGTGCCAGCAGCTTGGAGGGGAGAAATTCACCCCTCCACTTT CASSLEGRNSPLHF
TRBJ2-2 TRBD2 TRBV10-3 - TGTGCCGGCGGAGGGCGGGGGAGGACCGGGGAGCTGTTTTTT CAGGGRGRTGELFF
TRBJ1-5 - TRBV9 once TGTGCCAGCAGCCAAACAGGGAGCAATCAGCCCCAGCATTTT CASSQTGSNQPQHF
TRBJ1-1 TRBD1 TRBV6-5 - TGTGCCAGCAGAGACAGGGGGCGGGTGAACACTGAAGCTTTCTTT CASRDRGRVNTEAFF
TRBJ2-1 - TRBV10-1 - TGCGCCAGCAGTGGCGGATTCAATGAGCAGTTCTTC CASSGGFNEQFF
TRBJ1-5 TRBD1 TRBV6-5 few TGTGCCAGCGCTTCCGGGACAGGGGGGCGGCAGCCCCAGCATTTT CASASGTGGRQPQHF
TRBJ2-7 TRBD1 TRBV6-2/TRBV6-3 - TGTGCCAGCAGTCCCCTAGACAGGGGGCCTTCCTACGAGCAGTACTTC CASSPLDRGPSYEQYF
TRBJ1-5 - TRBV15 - TGTGCCACCAGCAGAGATCTCGGGGGGTCGGGGCCCCAGCATTTT CATSRDLGGSGPQHF
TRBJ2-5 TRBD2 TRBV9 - TGTGCCAGCAGCGTAGCTGGGCTAGCGGGGGGCAGGGGCAAAGAGACCCAGTACTTC CASSVAGLAGGRGKETQYF
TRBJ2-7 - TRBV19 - TGTGCCAGTAGTATAGGCCAATTCTACGAGCAGTACTTC CASSIGQFYEQYF
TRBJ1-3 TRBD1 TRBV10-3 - TGTGCCATCAGTGAATACGGGACAGGGACAGGGAACACCATATATTTT CAISEYGTGTGNTIYF
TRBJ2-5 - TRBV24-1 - TGTGCCACCAGTGATCGGAAAGGGGCCGATCAAGAGACCCAGTACTTC CATSDRKGADQETQYF
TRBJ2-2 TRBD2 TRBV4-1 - TGCGCCAGCAGCCAAGCCTCCGGGACTAGCCTCGGGGAGCTGTTTTTT CASSQASGTSLGELFF
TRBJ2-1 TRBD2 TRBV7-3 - TGTGCCAGCAGCTTAAGCCCCAGTAGCGGGAGCCGAAGCTACAATGAGCAGTTCTTC CASSLSPSSGSRSYNEQFF
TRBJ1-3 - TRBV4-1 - TGCGCCAGCAGCCAAGAAACTTACAGCGGAAACACCATATATTTT CASSQETYSGNTIYF
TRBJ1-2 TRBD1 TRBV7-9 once TGTGCCAGCAGCTTAGCGACCGACAGGGCGGGCTATGGCTACACCTTC CASSLATDRAGYGYTF
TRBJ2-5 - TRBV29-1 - TGCAGCGTTGAAGCGGAGGTGAGAAATCAGTGGCAAGAGACCCAGTACTTC CSVEAEVRNQWQETQYF
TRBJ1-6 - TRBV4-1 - TGCGCCAGCAGCCAAGCAGGGGTAGCCTATAATTCACCCCTCCACTTT CASSQAGVAYNSPLHF
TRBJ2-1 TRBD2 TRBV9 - TGTGCCAGCAGCGTAGAGGGACTAGCGGATTACAATGAGCAGTTCTTC CASSVEGLADYNEQFF
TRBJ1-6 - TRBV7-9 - TGTGCCAGCAGCTTCTTTACGGAAAGCTCCTATAATTCACCCCTCCACTTT CASSFFTESSYNSPLHF
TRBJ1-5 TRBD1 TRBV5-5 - TGTGCCAGCAGCCTAGGGACAGGAGATCGGCCCCAGCATTTT CASSLGTGDRPQHF
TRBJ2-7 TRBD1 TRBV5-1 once TGCGCCAGCAGCCGGGGACAGTTCTACGAGCAGTACTTC CASSRGQFYEQYF
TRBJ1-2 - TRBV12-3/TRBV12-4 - TGTGCCAGCAGTGTCACAAAGGGGAACGGCTACACCTTC CASSVTKGNGYTF
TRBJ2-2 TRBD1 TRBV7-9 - TGTGCCAGCAGCCACCCTCCGGGACAGGGGGCCGCCGGGGAGCTGTTTTTT CASSHPPGQGAAGELFF
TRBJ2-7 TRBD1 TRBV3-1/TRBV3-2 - TGTGCCAGCAGTCATGGGGCCGAGACAGGGATATACGAGCAGTACTTC CASSHGAETGIYEQYF
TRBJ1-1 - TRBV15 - TGTGCCACCAGCAGAGATAATGCGGGGAACACTGAAGCTTTCTTT CATSRDNAGNTEAFF
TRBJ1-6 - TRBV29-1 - TGCAGCGTTTCGAACGATTCACCCCTCCACTTT CSVSNDSPLHF
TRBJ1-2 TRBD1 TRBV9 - TGTGCCAGCAGCGCCCTCCGGGACAGGGAGCCTCTTAGTAATGGCTACACCTTC CASSALRDREPLSNGYTF
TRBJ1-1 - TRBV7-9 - TGTGCCAGCAGCTTAGGAGGGGTGAACACTGAAGCTTTCTTT CASSLGGVNTEAFF
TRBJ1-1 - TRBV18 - TGTGCCAGCTCGTCTAATACAGGGTTTGACACTGAAGCTTTCTTT CASSSNTGFDTEAFF
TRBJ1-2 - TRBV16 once TGTGCCAGCAGCCAATTTGAGGGCTCGGTGGGTGGCTACACCTTC CASSQFEGSVGGYTF
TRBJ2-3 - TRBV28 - TGTGCCAGCGCCCCTGGGGTTGCAGATACGCAGTATTTT CASAPGVADTQYF
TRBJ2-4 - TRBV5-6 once TGTGCCAGCAATGTCCGCGGGGTTAAAGCCAAAAACATTCAGTACTTC CASNVRGVKAKNIQYF
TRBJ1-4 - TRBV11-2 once TGTGCCAGCAGCTTAGATCGGGGGCCAGTTGAAAAACTGTTTTTT CASSLDRGPVEKLFF
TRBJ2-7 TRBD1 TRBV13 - TGTGCCAGCAGCTCCGGACAGGGGGCGGGCTACGAGCAGTACTTC CASSSGQGAGYEQYF
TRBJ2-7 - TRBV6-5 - TGTGCCAGCAGCTCCGCGGCCTACGAGCAGTACTTC CASSSAAYEQYF
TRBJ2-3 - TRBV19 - TGTGCCAGTAGTCCATGGCTTCCCCCGGGGACAGATACGCAGTATTTT CASSPWLPPGTDTQYF
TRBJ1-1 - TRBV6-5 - TGTGCCAGCACCGGACAATTGAACACTGAAGCTTTCTTT CASTGQLNTEAFF
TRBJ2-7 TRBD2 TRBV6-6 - TGTGCCAGCAGTCGCGGACTAGCGGCCAGAGGTTCCTACGAGCAGTACTTC CASSRGLAARGSYEQYF